One and the same sample provided the 29 T cell receptor beta chains below, sequenced in a study of T cells after posttransplantation cyclophosphamide. The naive gate required viable CD3+CD4+ or CD3+CD8+ cells with CCR7+CD45RA+CD45RO-CD95-CD27+CD28+ phenotype. Sequencing was performed with immunoSEQ multiplex PCR; in TCRdb, only in-frame clones are kept and a portion is missing. The sample holds 30,000 or so clones; about nine tenths are singletons and the top ten take roughly 0.26%. Sequencing input: naive CD4+ T cells sorted from PBMCs. The receptors derive from a woman in her sixties or seventies in good health, CMV-negative, and a related stem cell transplant donor.

V and J are TRBV7-2 and TRBJ1-5; 9 bases map to TRBD1. Germline CDR1 SGHTA, CDR2 FQGNSA. Germline trimming cut 5 bases from V and 5 bases from J; bases unmatched to any gene: 7. This CDR3 comprises 15 residues. The CDR3 is CASSQNRGLYQPQHF. CDR3 DNA sequence: TGTGCCAGCAGCCAAAACAGGGGGCTATATCAGCCCCAGCATTTT.

The chain combines TRBV6-5 with TRBJ2-4; 10 nucleotides align to TRBD1. CDR3 length equals 14 residues. The germline gives CDR1 MNHEY, CDR2 SVGAGI. With 10 bases clipped from V and 7 bases from J, the junction kept 10 bases outside the gene matches. The CDR3 DNA reads TGTGCCACCAGGGACAGGGGTACGTGGAACATTCAGTACTTC. Its protein is CATRDRGTWNIQYF.

The CDR3 is CASSLALRRGRTDTQYF. In DNA, the CDR3 is TGTGCCAGCAGCTTAGCGCTAAGGCGGGGGCGCACAGATACGCAGTATTTT. This rearrangement joins TRBV7-2 to TRBJ2-3, with D perhaps TRBD2 (7 bases). This CDR3 is 17 amino acids long. Trimming stripped 0 bases from V and 1 base from J, with 14 bases between. CDR1 is SGHTA and CDR2 is FQGNSA in the germline V gene.

V and J are TRBV19 and TRBJ1-1; D ambiguous. The V gene lost 4 bases and the J gene lost 4 bases, with 10 bases spanning the gap. The CDR3 has 13 amino acids. Germline V lookup: CDR1 LNHDA, CDR2 SQIVND (reference sequence). CDR3 protein: CASSTREGTEAFF. CDR3 coding DNA: TGTGCCAGTAGTACCCGGGAGGGCACTGAAGCTTTCTTT.

The chain couples TRBV6-1 to TRBJ1-2, with D perhaps TRBD1 (5 bases). Germline V gene sequence: CDR1 MNHNS, CDR2 SASEGT. Trimming took off 2 bases at V and 6 bases at J, with 16 bases between the two ends. The CDR3 has 15 residues. CDR3 bases: TGTGCCAGCAGTGAACCCGGACATACGAAGAATGGCTACACCTTC. It translates to CASSEPGHTKNGYTF.

This clone came up a few times. This sequence joins TRBV6-6 and TRBJ1-1; D unresolved. The V gene lost 6 bases and the J gene lost 4 bases, with 12 bases spanning the gap. CDR1 and CDR2 from the germline V gene are MNHNY and SVGAGI (reference sequence). The CDR3 length is 13 residues. The CDR3 sequence is CASRRVTATEAFF. The CDR3 DNA sequence: TGTGCCAGCAGACGGGTTACTGCCACTGAAGCTTTCTTT.

The chain links TRBV28 to TRBJ1-2, with D maybe TRBD1 (5 bases). Trimming shortened V by 2 bases and J by 4 bases, and 8 bases separated the two germline ends. The germline CDR1 and CDR2 sequences are MDHEN and SYDVKM. This CDR3 is built from 13 residues. This CDR3 is CASSLPGFYGYTF. CDR3 sequence (DNA): TGTGCCAGCAGTTTACCAGGGTTCTATGGCTACACCTTC.

The rearrangement joins TRBV2 to TRBJ2-5, with D tentatively TRBD1 (5 bases). The V gene lost 7 bases and the J gene lost 5 bases, with 14 bases spanning the gap. The CDR3 runs to 13 residues. Germline CDR1 reads SNHLY; CDR2 reads FYNNEI. CDR3 residues: CASKNQGWETQYF. The CDR3 DNA sequence: TGTGCCAGCAAGAACCAGGGATGGGAGACCCAGTACTTC.

The gene calls are TRBV18 and TRBJ1-1; D not resolved. Germline V gives CDR1 KGHSH, CDR2 LQKENI. This CDR3 region has 13 residues. Trimming shortened V by 2 bases and J by 3 bases, and 7 bases separated the two germline ends. For the CDR3, the DNA is TGTGCCAGCTCACCAATGAGTGACACTGAAGCTTTCTTT. This codes for CASSPMSDTEAFF.

The V call is TRBV6-5, the J call TRBJ2-1; 7 bases line up with TRBD2. Germline lookup yields CDR1 MNHEY and CDR2 SVGAGI. V dropped 6 bases and J dropped 3; count of bases not matched to a gene: 5. The CDR3 has 14 residues. The CDR3 nucleotides read TGTGCCAGCAGGGAGCGGGATATCTACAATGAGCAGTTCTTC. This codes for CASRERDIYNEQFF.

The CDR3 region is CASSYRANRGNEKLFF. The CDR3, as DNA: TGTGCCAGCAGTTACCGGGCGAACAGGGGCAATGAAAAACTGTTTTTT. The chain carries TRBV6-5 and TRBJ1-4; 7 bases line up with TRBD1. The germline CDR1 and CDR2 sequences are MNHEY and SVGAGI. The CDR3 length is 16 residues. Trimming took 2 bases from V and 5 from J; bases not matched to a gene: 8.

The chain employs TRBV4-3 and TRBJ1-1; D is possibly TRBD1 (5 bases). The V end was cut by 1 base, the J end by 7 bases, with 16 bases between. This CDR3 is 15 amino acids long. The germline gives CDR1 LGHNA, CDR2 YSLEER. Here the CDR3 DNA reads TGCGCCAGCAGCCAAGTCCAGGCGACAGCCAGTGAAGCTTTCTTT. Protein sequence: CASSQVQATASEAFF.

This chain connects TRBV7-2 to TRBJ2-7; TRBD2 agrees at 9 bases. Germline CDR1 reads SGHTA; CDR2 reads FQGNSA. There are 17 residues in the CDR3. V gave up 4 bases and J gave up 5 bases; unmatched junction bases: 15. The CDR3 loop reads CASSYLGKAGGPHEQYF. Written as DNA, the CDR3 is TGTGCCAGCAGCTATTTGGGGAAAGCGGGGGGCCCCCACGAGCAGTACTTC.

V is TRBV5-1 and J is TRBJ2-5, with 10 bases lining up with TRBD2. The V and J ends lost 4 bases and 5 bases, in that order; junction bases with no gene match: 14. CDR1 SGHRS and CDR2 YFSETQ come from the germline V gene. This CDR3 region has 17 residues. The DNA for the CDR3 is TGCGCCAGCAGCCTCGCTGGACTAGCGGCGAGGGAGGAGACCCAGTACTTC. Translated: CASSLAGLAAREETQYF.

The chain joins TRBV5-6 to TRBJ1-5; 7 bases align to TRBD1. Trimming cost V 0 bases and J 6 bases; bases outside gene matches: 3. Germline loops: CDR1 SGHDT, CDR2 YYEEEE. The CDR3 length is 14 residues. CDR3 region: CASSLGGGGQPQHF. CDR3 in DNA: TGTGCCAGCAGCTTGGGAGGGGGCGGTCAGCCCCAGCATTTT.

The rearrangement joins TRBV18 to TRBJ2-3; weak D call: TRBD2 (5 bases). This CDR3 spans 15 amino acids. Germline V gene data show CDR1 as KGHSH and CDR2 as LQKENI. Trimming shortened V by 3 bases and J by 1 base, and 11 bases separated the two germline ends. The CDR3 loop reads CASSPVTGGTDTQYF. CDR3 nucleotide sequence: TGTGCCAGCTCACCGGTGACCGGGGGCACAGATACGCAGTATTTT.

V is TRBV6-5 and J is TRBJ2-1, with 16 bases aligning to TRBD2. The V segment lost 6 bases and the J segment 9 bases; nucleotides outside the gene matches: 5. This CDR3 contains 15 residues. The germline gives CDR1 MNHEY, CDR2 SVGAGI. CDR3 coding DNA: TGTGCCAGCAGGGCCGGGACTAGCGGGAGGGGTGAGCAGTTCTTC. The encoded protein is CASRAGTSGRGEQFF.

V usage is TRBV6-6 and J usage is TRBJ2-7, with D possibly being TRBD1 (5 bases). V was pared by 5 bases and J by 0 bases, with 8 bases between. The CDR3 length is 13 residues. CDR1 is MNHNY, CDR2 SVGAGI, per germline (reference sequence). The CDR3 sequence: CASSRQSSYEQYF. The CDR3, as DNA: TGTGCCAGCAGTCGACAGAGCTCCTACGAGCAGTACTTC.

The chain carries TRBV27 and TRBJ2-3, with 13 bases that match TRBD2. Germline CDR1 reads MNHEY; CDR2 reads SMNVEV (reference sequence). The length of the CDR3 is 16 residues. The V and J ends lost 5 bases and 3 bases, in that order; junction bases with no gene match: 5. This chain's CDR3 is CASSIMGLAGTDTQYF. CDR3 DNA sequence: TGTGCCAGCAGTATAATGGGACTAGCGGGAACAGATACGCAGTATTTT.

The J gene is TRBJ2-3, the V gene TRBV9; TRBD2 matches at 7 bases. CDR1 and CDR2 (germline): SGDLS, YYNGEE. The CDR3 extends over 19 amino acids. V gave up 5 bases and J gave up 0 bases; unmatched junction bases: 18. The CDR3 sequence is CASRARRESSSDSTDTQYF. In DNA, the CDR3 is TGTGCCAGCAGAGCTAGGCGGGAGTCTTCCTCGGATAGCACAGATACGCAGTATTTT.

This chain uses TRBV4-1 with TRBJ1-1; 7 nucleotides align to TRBD1. Germline trimming cut 0 bases from V and 8 bases from J; bases unmatched to any gene: 9. This CDR3 is 15 amino acids long. Per germline, CDR1 MGHRA and CDR2 YSYEKL. The CDR3 region is CASSQDSGGDLEAFF. The DNA for the CDR3 is TGCGCCAGCAGCCAAGATTCAGGGGGAGATCTAGAAGCTTTCTTT.

About this clone: Different DNA sequences within this sample yield the same CDR3. The chain is built from TRBV18 and TRBJ1-4; D may be TRBD1 (6 bases). Germline loops: CDR1 KGHSH, CDR2 LQKENI. Trimming removed 6 bases at V and 5 bases at J, with 10 bases between. The CDR3 is made up of 13 amino acids. The CDR3 DNA follows: TGTGCCAGCTCGCCAGGGGAGAATGAAAAACTGTTTTTT. Amino acids: CASSPGENEKLFF.

This rearrangement joins TRBV9 to TRBJ1-5, with D uncertain. Trimming took 4 bases from V and 7 from J, leaving 12 bases between them. The CDR3 has 13 residues. Per germline, CDR1 SGDLS and CDR2 YYNGEE. Here the CDR3 DNA reads TGTGCCAGCAGCCCCGAAGGGAGACAGCCCCAGCATTTT. Protein: CASSPEGRQPQHF.

The genes are TRBV28 and TRBJ1-1; weak D call: TRBD1 (6 bases). Germline V gene data show CDR1 as MDHEN and CDR2 as SYDVKM. This CDR3 spans 15 amino acids. V was trimmed by 5 bases and J by 5 bases, leaving 18 bases between them. In DNA, the CDR3 is TGTGCCAGCAGTACACTCCAGGGGCTAGGGACTGAAGCTTTCTTT. Its protein is CASSTLQGLGTEAFF.

V and J are TRBV5-8 and TRBJ2-3, with unresolved D. This CDR3 is 16 amino acids long. Deletions cut 3 bases from V and 0 bases from J, with 14 bases between. CDR1 SGHTS and CDR2 YDEGEE come from the germline V gene. The DNA for the CDR3 is TGTGCCAGCAGCTCCCGCCCGCGTACTAGCACAGATACGCAGTATTTT. It specifies CASSSRPRTSTDTQYF.

The J gene is TRBJ2-7, the V gene TRBV6-5; 10 nucleotides match TRBD1. The CDR3 consists of 13 residues. Germline trimming cut 7 bases from V and 4 bases from J; bases unmatched to any gene: 4. Germline CDR1 and CDR2: MNHEY and SVGAGI. CDR3 loop: CASNRDRGYEQYF. The CDR3 DNA reads as TGTGCCAGCAACCGGGACAGGGGATACGAGCAGTACTTC.

This clone appeared a single time. The J gene is TRBJ2-3, the V gene TRBV10-3, with D tentatively TRBD2 (6 bases). The V gene's germline CDR1 is ENHRY and CDR2 SYGVKD. CDR3 length equals 14 residues. V lost 7 bases, J lost 2 bases, and 13 bases lay in between. CDR3 loop: CAITRELTTDTQYF. CDR3 sequence (DNA): TGTGCCATCACCCGGGAGCTTACCACAGATACGCAGTATTTT.

This chain links TRBV28 with TRBJ1-3; 8 bases align to TRBD1. The CDR3 loop spans 16 amino acids. Trimming took 5 bases from V and 3 from J; bases not matched to a gene: 9. Per the germline V gene, CDR1 is MDHEN and CDR2 is SYDVKM. CDR3 sequence: CASSDDRGSFGNTIYF. In DNA, the CDR3 is TGTGCCAGCAGTGACGACAGGGGCTCTTTTGGAAACACCATATATTTT.

The rearrangement uses TRBV28 and TRBJ1-6; maybe TRBD1 (5 bases). V lost 8 bases to trimming and J lost 7 bases, with 9 bases between them. CDR1 MDHEN and CDR2 SYDVKM come from the germline V gene. CDR3 length equals 12 residues. The CDR3 region has the DNA TGTGCCAGCGGTACAGGAAATTCACCCCTCCACTTT. It codes for CASGTGNSPLHF.